Described below is a single T cell receptor beta chain sequence and its context. This clonotype was seen at least ten times. What this receptor recognizes is not known. No base quality values were provided; no much bigger clone lies one nucleotide off. The protocol used for the library was RACE. Sequencing was carried out with a NextSeq 500. During library preparation, unique molecular identifiers were attached to individual cDNA molecules so that TCRs could be counted quantitatively and reproducibly. Both TCR alpha and TCR beta chains were sequenced from each blood RNA sample. As for the authors' bioinformatics: Samples had a median of approximately 93,000 TCRs, with a range from roughly 23,224 to 750,000. V, J and CDR3 annotation of the TCR reads was performed with the Decombinator software suite. For PS versus PT1 abundance plots, all samples were subsampled to the same number of TCRs (28,000). Expanded TCRs were defined as absent before sensitization and observed at least eight times at the 2-week time point. Using fastp trimming at Q25 and MiXCR clonotype assembly, TCRdb reanalyzed the public sequencing data and kept in-frame beta chains. Every CDR3 protein is listed once, alongside the most common genes and DNA of its rows. V and J calls and clone size were set by TCRdb, not the authors. For this sample there are 300,000 to 450,000 distinct CDR3 sequences; 4.5% to 5.5% appear just once. The top ten constitute over 7% of the sample.

These data are taken from a study of human T cells and chemical hapten exposure (dated by TCRdb to the early 2020s). About the investigation overall: For sensitization, 2% DPC in acetone was applied to a roughly 2 cm by roughly 2 cm area of upper inner arm skin. Throughout the study period of roughly 24 weeks, patients also received therapeutic DPC doses to the scalp every week. Blood samples were taken from patients before sensitization (week 0) and at 2, 6 and about 24 weeks after DPC sensitization. In alopecia patients, the study followed how the peripheral blood TCR repertoire changed in vivo over primary and secondary sensitization to diphenylcyclopropenone (DPC), a hapten. Patch testing was performed on the upper back with Finn chambers containing 0.01% DPC, and the patch tests were scored after 6 days according to International Contact Dermatitis Research Group standards. The patient cohort, mostly female, included alopecia areata with under or over 50% scalp involvement, alopecia totalis and alopecia universalis. For TCR sequencing, blood came from approximately 29 alopecia patients at anywhere from one to four time points (pre-sensitization, 2, 6 and 24 weeks). The libraries were sequenced as a pool, and the TCR yield per sample differed mostly because of small variations in library volumes within the pool. The paper as a whole reports these results and caveats: The number of PT1 expanded TCRs positively correlated with patch test score, significant at thresholds 8, 16 and 32 but not 4. DPC sensitization did not change how many TCRs were above 1 in 1000 frequency, and no evidence was found of alterations in global repertoire structure. Because all patients had alopecia, a presumed autoimmune disease, the immune response of the patients might differ from that of healthy individuals. Significantly more large CDR3 similarity clusters were formed by expanded TCRs than by pre-sensitization or healthy control sets, consistent with antigen-driven responses. Repeated subsampling changed both the strength of the expansion versus patch-test correlation and the threshold at which that correlation became significant.

The meaning of the sample's time point label: pre-sensitization, week 0. The sample's treatment or condition, from its label and the paper: therapeutic diphenylcyclopropenone sensitization with weekly scalp DPC. At each patch-test visit, blood was drawn before the patch test was applied. To be eligible, patients had to be aged 18 to 70, diagnosed with alopecia and judged suitable for DPC therapy, while pregnant patients were excluded. Total RNA was extracted from unfractionated whole blood that had been collected in Tempus Blood RNA tubes. CDR3 length: 18 amino acids, cysteine to phenylalanine. Just CDR3 DNA is preserved here, 54 bases in frame from base 1.

The TCR originated in a woman aged 18-35 years with alopecia areata. Some clones in this sample may be carry-over from other donors' samples. Source: whole blood, taken in connection with sensitization to the hapten diphenylcyclopropenone (DPC). This chain joins TRBV21-1 to TRBJ2-3. TRBV21-1 is described as a pseudogene. The CDR3 protein is CASSKTYSTRVRTDTQYF. The DNA sequence is given as TGTGCCAGCAGCAAGACGTATAGTACAAGGGTACGCACAGATACGCAGTATTTT.